The 24 T cell receptor beta chains given below trace back to one sample, sequenced in a study of early T cells in non-severe SARS-CoV-2 infection. TCRdb re-analysed the 5' RACE reads in MiXCR, keeping a single row per CDR3 protein. The data contain tens of thousands of distinct CDR3 sequences, approximately 5% of them seen just once; the ten biggest clones take up approximately 7.5%. Sequencing was performed on whole blood. Receptors originate from an adult who was a healthcare worker with PCR-confirmed SARS-CoV-2 infection or an uninfected control (not recorded which).

The V call is TRBV7-9, the J call TRBJ1-1; TRBD1 matches at 8 bases. The V segment lost 4 bases and the J segment 6 bases; nucleotides outside the gene matches: 7. The CDR3 runs 14 residues. Germline-derived CDR1 and CDR2 are SEHNR and FQNEAQ (reference sequence). CDR3 region: CASSSGQGFPEAFF. The CDR3 DNA sequence: TGTGCCAGCAGCTCCGGACAGGGATTCCCTGAAGCTTTCTTT.

This clonotype showed up just a few times. The chain uses TRBV6-2 or TRBV6-3 and TRBJ2-7; 8 nucleotides agree with TRBD2. The CDR3 spans 16 residues. Germline trimming cut 7 bases from V and 0 bases from J; bases unmatched to any gene: 11. Germline CDR1 and CDR2: MNHEY and SVGEGT. The CDR3 is CASTHGGGLSSYEQYF. Written as DNA, the CDR3 is TGTGCCAGCACCCACGGGGGGGGCCTTAGCTCCTACGAGCAGTACTTC.

This clonotype came up many times. The chain has TRBV6-2 or TRBV6-3 and TRBJ1-5, with 8 bases fitting TRBD1. The CDR3 consists of 15 residues. Germline V CDR1 and CDR2: MNHEY, SVGEGT. With 2 bases clipped from V and 3 bases from J, the junction kept 3 bases outside the gene matches. The CDR3 region has the DNA TGTGCCAGCAGTTACCGGGGACAGGTCAATCAGCCCCAGCATTTT. Amino acids: CASSYRGQVNQPQHF.

This clonotype was detected ten times or more. This chain uses TRBV7-9 with TRBJ2-3; 7 positions agree with TRBD1. The length of the CDR3 is 14 residues. The ends lost 4 bases at V and 4 bases at J; junction bases unmatched: 5. Germline V gene sequence: CDR1 SEHNR, CDR2 FQNEAQ (reference sequence). In DNA, the CDR3 is TGTGCCAGCAGCTCACCGACAGGGTCAGATACGCAGTATTTT. Its protein is CASSSPTGSDTQYF.

This clonotype was seen ten or more times. The chain has TRBV10-3 and TRBJ2-3, with 9 positions matching TRBD1. After removal of 6 bases from V and 3 bases from J, the junction contained 7 bases not matched to a gene. CDR1 and CDR2 (germline): ENHRY, SYGVKD. CDR3 size: 15 residues. The CDR3 bases are TGTGCCATCAGCAAGGACAGGGGAGAAACAGATACGCAGTATTTT. This encodes CAISKDRGETDTQYF.

Comments on this clonotype: A single base separates this from a much larger clone, so it may be a read error. The genes are TRBV12-3 or TRBV12-4 and TRBJ1-1; D is unclear. There are 13 residues in the CDR3. The CDR3 nucleotides read TGTGCCAGCAGTTTAGGTCTGAACTCTGAAGCTTTCTTT. Residues: CASSLGLNSEAFF.

This clonotype was counted many times. This chain joins TRBV5-8 and TRBJ2-4; D gene unclear. CDR3 length: 13 amino acids. The germline V and J ends were trimmed by 0 bases and 6 bases, with 7 bases remaining between them. Germline CDR1 reads SGHTS; CDR2 reads YDEGEE. In nucleotides, the CDR3 is TGTGCCAGCAGCTTGGCCGCCTCAAACATTCAGTACTTC. Its protein product is CASSLAASNIQYF.

The chain couples TRBV4-1 to TRBJ2-5; 12 bases align to TRBD2. Unmatched junction bases numbered 4, after V lost 4 bases and J lost 1 base. The CDR3 runs 16 residues. Germline assignment: CDR1 MGHRA and CDR2 YSYEKL. CDR3 loop: CASSPQGLAGQETQYF. CDR3 nucleotides: TGCGCCAGCAGCCCCCAGGGACTAGCGGGCCAAGAGACCCAGTACTTC.

This clonotype was counted between two and nine times. This chain uses TRBV6-1 with TRBJ2-1, with 9 bases aligning to TRBD1. V was clipped by 4 bases and J by 5 bases; unmatched bases: 3. CDR1 and CDR2 from the germline V gene are MNHNS and SASEGT. The CDR3 has 14 amino acids. The CDR3 DNA reads TGTGCCAGCAGTGTGGGACAGGGACACAATGAGCAGTTCTTC. This gives the protein CASSVGQGHNEQFF.

This clonotype was observed many times. J is TRBJ1-2 and V is TRBV5-1, with D unresolved. V lost 0 bases to trimming and J lost 7 bases, with 7 bases between them. Germline lookup yields CDR1 SGHRS and CDR2 YFSETQ. This CDR3 region has 12 residues. CDR3 in amino acids: CASSLESAGYTF. The CDR3 DNA sequence: TGCGCCAGCAGCTTGGAGTCAGCTGGCTACACCTTC.

In its sample, this clonotype was seen many times. The rearrangement links TRBV7-2 to TRBJ1-3, with TRBD1 as a possible D gene (6 bases). In germline, CDR1 is SGHTA, CDR2 FQGNSA. This CDR3 comprises 16 residues. V lost 5 bases and J lost 4, with 18 bases in between. CDR3 sequence: CASSPYGQSGGNTIYF. CDR3 nucleotides: TGTGCCAGCAGCCCCTACGGACAGTCAGGAGGAAACACCATATATTTT.

This clonotype appeared many times. V gene TRBV7-2 combines with J gene TRBJ2-3; 12 positions agree with TRBD2. The CDR3 is 17 residues long. The V segment lost 5 bases and the J segment 2 bases; nucleotides outside the gene matches: 8. Germline V lookup: CDR1 SGHTA, CDR2 FQGNSA. The CDR3 loop reads CASSLLTSGGPTDTQYF. For the CDR3, the DNA is TGTGCCAGCAGCCTACTCACTAGCGGGGGGCCCACAGATACGCAGTATTTT.

This clonotype has only a few counts. The chain recombines TRBV3-1 with TRBJ2-3; no firm D call. The CDR3 runs 14 residues. Trimming removed 0 bases at V and 2 bases at J, with 6 bases between. Germline CDR1 reads LGHDT; CDR2 reads YNNKEL (reference sequence). The CDR3 sequence: CASSQEIVTDTQYF. DNA for the CDR3: TGTGCCAGCAGCCAAGAGATCGTCACAGATACGCAGTATTTT.

This clonotype has a count of ten or more. The chain combines TRBV7-2 with TRBJ2-5, with TRBD2 matching 8 bases. Germline V gene lookup returns CDR1 SGHTA and CDR2 FQGNSA. The CDR3 has 13 residues. Trimming removed 4 bases from V and 4 bases from J; junction bases left unmatched: 2. The CDR3 DNA reads as TGTGCCAGCAGCTCCGGGACTAGAGAGACCCAGTACTTC. Translation: CASSSGTRETQYF.

This clonotype was counted only a few times. J is TRBJ1-1 and V is TRBV6-5; TRBD1 might be the D (6 bases). CDR1 MNHEY and CDR2 SVGAGI come from the germline V gene. This CDR3 comprises 16 residues. Between the trimmed V and J ends, which lost 0 bases and 3 bases, there was a span of 14 bases. The CDR3 nucleotides are TGTGCCAGCAGTTACTCGAGTGGGGGCGTGGACACTGAAGCTTTCTTT. Residues: CASSYSSGGVDTEAFF.

This clonotype was picked up many times. The chain couples TRBV6-1 to TRBJ1-2; tentative D call: TRBD1 (5 bases). The V end lost 10 bases, the J end lost 6 bases, and 33 bases lay between the germline ends. The CDR3 covers 18 residues. The germline gives CDR1 MNHNS, CDR2 SASEGT. DNA for the CDR3: TGTGCCACAAGACATTACGACCGGGACGGAAGGGGAAGGCATGGCTACACCTTC. Its protein is CATRHYDRDGRGRHGYTF.

In its sample, this clonotype was seen many times. The chain is built from TRBV30 and TRBJ2-2; the D gene is possibly TRBD2 (6 bases). The CDR3 has 17 amino acids. Trimming took off 2 bases at V and 0 bases at J, with 16 bases between the two ends. The V gene's germline CDR1 is GTSNPN and CDR2 SVGIG (reference sequence). CDR3 loop: CAWSPTWGVSNTGELFF. As DNA, the CDR3 is TGTGCCTGGAGTCCCACTTGGGGGGTATCGAACACCGGGGAGCTGTTTTTT.

This clonotype was counted at least ten times. The rearrangement uses TRBV27 and TRBJ2-1; no reliable D call. CDR1 and CDR2 (germline): MNHEY, SMNVEV (reference sequence). V was cut by 4 bases and J by 9 bases, with 13 bases left in between. The CDR3 spans 13 residues. CDR3 nucleotide sequence: TGTGCCAGCAGTTCTTGGCCCATCGGTGAGCAGTTCTTC. It encodes CASSSWPIGEQFF.

At least ten counts were recorded for this clonotype. The CDR3 DNA is TGTGCCAGCAGCTTAGCGCCGGTGGGGGGGGGCACAGATACGCAGTATTTT. Protein: CASSLAPVGGGTDTQYF. The chain joins TRBV7-2 to TRBJ2-3, with 7 bases that match TRBD2. Germline values: CDR1 SGHTA, CDR2 FQGNSA. V lost 0 bases, J lost 1 base, and 7 bases stayed unmatched. This CDR3 comprises 17 residues.

This clonotype was detected ten times or more. The chain has TRBV20-1 and TRBJ1-2; D gene ambiguous. The CDR3 is 13 amino acids. Germline V gives CDR1 DFQATT, CDR2 SNEGSKA (reference sequence). CDR3 loop: CSLQLPGLYGYTF. CDR3 coding DNA: TGCAGCCTCCAACTACCGGGCCTCTATGGCTACACCTTC.

This clonotype was detected a few times. The gene calls are TRBV12-3 or TRBV12-4 and TRBJ2-3; D remains ambiguous. V was clipped by 7 bases and J by 1 base, with 3 bases between them. The CDR3 loop spans 11 amino acids. In nucleotides, the CDR3 is TGTGCCAGCATGCGCACAGATACGCAGTATTTT. Residues: CASMRTDTQYF.

The rearrangement joins TRBV20-1 to TRBJ2-3; 15 bases map to TRBD2. CDR3 size: 17 residues. V shed 5 bases, J shed 3 bases, and the junction held 9 bases outside the gene matches. Germline V gene lookup returns CDR1 DFQATT and CDR2 SNEGSKA (reference sequence). This CDR3 is CSASRTSGGAGTDTQYF. The CDR3 coding sequence is TGCAGTGCTTCTCGGACTAGCGGGGGGGCTGGGACAGATACGCAGTATTTT.

This clonotype occurred many times. The chain combines TRBV7-2 with TRBJ2-5; 8 nucleotides match TRBD2. Germline CDR1 is SGHTA and CDR2 is FQGNSA. With V trimmed by 1 base and J by 2 bases, 9 bases remained unmatched. This CDR3 has 17 residues. CDR3 DNA: TGTGCCAGCAGCTTAGGAGGGTTAGCGGGGAGACAAGAGACCCAGTACTTC. Amino acids: CASSLGGLAGRQETQYF. Drawing the rest from reference TRBV7-2 and TRBJ2-5, the complete variable domain is GAGVSQSPSNKVTEKGKDVELRCDPISGHTALYWYRQSLGQGLEFLIYFQGNSAPDKSGLPSDRFSAERTGGSVSTLTIQRTQQEDSAVYLCASSLGGLAGRQETQYFGPGTRLLVL.

This rearrangement joins TRBV5-1 to TRBJ2-1; no reliable D call. Germline lookup yields CDR1 SGHRS and CDR2 YFSETQ. CDR3 size: 12 residues. V was cut by 5 bases and J by 5 bases, with 8 bases left in between. The CDR3 coding sequence is TGCGCCAGCAGACTCGCTCACAATGAGCAGTTCTTC. This encodes CASRLAHNEQFF.